The 6 T cell receptor beta chains presented below share a single source sample, sequenced in a study of blood T cell repertoires in COVID-19. Profiling relied on immunoSEQ multiplex PCR, and the TCRdb table lists in-frame clones only, not all of them. The table includes about 400,000 clones, around 89% detected once. The sample was peripheral blood. These TCRs come from a middle-aged man with acute or convalescent COVID-19.

J is TRBJ2-1 and V is TRBV19; 7 bases match TRBD1. The CDR3 loop spans 13 amino acids. CDR1 is LNHDA, CDR2 SQIVND, per germline (reference sequence). V lost 5 bases, J lost 8 bases, and 6 bases stayed unmatched. DNA of the CDR3: TGTGCCAGTAGTGCGACAGGGAGAGATGAGCAGTTCTTC. Encoded protein: CASSATGRDEQFF.

The genes are TRBV4-1 and TRBJ2-7, with 9 bases aligning to TRBD1. CDR3 length: 14 residues. Germline CDR1 and CDR2: MGHRA and YSYEKL. V gave up 3 bases and J gave up 6 bases; unmatched junction bases: 6. In DNA form, the CDR3 reads TGCGCCAGCAGCCATCCCGGGACAGGGCCCGAGCAGTACTTC. It codes for CASSHPGTGPEQYF.

J is TRBJ1-6 and V is TRBV30; D call uncertain. The CDR3 totals 14 residues. Germline lookup yields CDR1 GTSNPN and CDR2 SVGIG (reference sequence). Trimming cost V 0 bases and J 10 bases, with 13 bases left between them. In DNA form, the CDR3 reads TGTGCCTGGAGTGTACGAGGGCGCGGCTCACCCCTCCACTTT. Protein sequence: CAWSVRGRGSPLHF.

The V call is TRBV5-4, the J call TRBJ2-2, with D maybe TRBD1 (6 bases). The CDR3 is 13 residues long. Trimming pared 4 bases from V and 5 bases from J, leaving 9 bases between. The V gene's germline CDR1 is SGHNT and CDR2 YYREEE (reference sequence). The CDR3 DNA reads as TGTGCCAGCAGCCACACAGGGACCGGGGAGCTGTTTTTT. It codes for CASSHTGTGELFF.

This rearrangement joins TRBV6-5 to TRBJ2-5, with 11 bases that match TRBD1. Germline lookup yields CDR1 MNHEY and CDR2 SVGAGI. The V and J ends lost 5 bases and 5 bases, in that order; junction bases with no gene match: 7. The CDR3 sequence is 15 residues long. CDR3 in DNA: TGTGCCAGCAGTCAGGACAGGGGGCAGGGGGAGACCCAGTACTTC. The encoded protein is CASSQDRGQGETQYF.

This clone has a single count. This chain uses TRBV7-8 with TRBJ2-3; TRBD2 matches 9 bases. J lost 0 bases, V lost 5 bases, and 9 bases had no gene match. The CDR3 length is 17 residues. Germline loops: CDR1 SGHVS, CDR2 FQNEAQ. The CDR3 loop reads CASSAYSSGTSTDTQYF. DNA for the CDR3: TGTGCCAGCAGCGCTTATTCTAGCGGGACTAGCACAGATACGCAGTATTTT.